This is a list of T cell receptor beta chains from one sample in a study of shared clonotypes between healthy human individuals. Here immunoSEQ multiplex PCR was the method, and the copy in TCRdb shows in-frame clones only, minus some. Here the sample spans 2 million to 2.5 million clones, about 94% being singletons. Sequenced material: naive CD4+ T cells sorted from blood. Source of these receptors: a man aged 18 to 29 in good health. The CDR3 runs from the conserved cysteine through the conserved F or W. Each record gives: CDR3 protein, CDR3 DNA, V gene, CDR3 length, D gene, J gene. The D gene is left open where the match is weak.

CDR3 protein: CASIKELPQETQYF
CDR3 DNA: TGTGCCAGCATCAAGGAACTGCCCCAAGAGACCCAGTACTTC
V gene: TRBV2
CDR3 length: 14
D gene: .
J gene: TRBJ2-5

CDR3 protein: CASTRTMNTGELFF
CDR3 DNA: TGTGCCAGCACCAGGACCATGAACACCGGGGAGCTGTTTTTT
V gene: TRBV6-6
CDR3 length: 14
D gene: .
J gene: TRBJ2-2

CDR3 protein: CASSRQGRGEQYF
CDR3 DNA: TGTGCCAGCAGTCGGCAGGGTCGGGGCGAGCAGTACTTC
V gene: TRBV6-5
CDR3 length: 13
D gene: .
J gene: TRBJ2-7

CDR3 protein: CASSPRDGANIQYF
CDR3 DNA: TGTGCCAGCAGCCCCAGGGATGGAGCAAACATTCAGTACTTC
V gene: TRBV6-5
CDR3 length: 14
D gene: .
J gene: TRBJ2-4

CDR3 protein: CASRDMNTEAFF
CDR3 DNA: TGTGCCAGCAGGGACATGAACACTGAAGCTTTCTTT
V gene: TRBV21-1
CDR3 length: 12
D gene: .
J gene: TRBJ1-1

CDR3 protein: CASSALPASYEQYF
CDR3 DNA: TGTGCCAGCTCAGCGCTACCCGCGTCCTACGAGCAGTACTTC
V gene: TRBV18
CDR3 length: 14
D gene: .
J gene: TRBJ2-7

CDR3 protein: CASSLGDRDANEQFF
CDR3 DNA: TGCGCCAGCAGCTTGGGGGACAGGGATGCGAATGAGCAGTTCTTC
V gene: TRBV5-1
CDR3 length: 15
D gene: TRBD1
J gene: TRBJ2-1

CDR3 protein: CASSPGAVDTEAFF
CDR3 DNA: TGTGCCAGCTCACCCGGGGCGGTGGACACTGAAGCTTTCTTT
V gene: TRBV18
CDR3 length: 14
D gene: .
J gene: TRBJ1-1

CDR3 protein: CASSLDRADTQYF
CDR3 DNA: TGTGCCAGCAGTCTCGATCGCGCAGATACGCAGTATTTT
V gene: TRBV25-1
CDR3 length: 13
D gene: .
J gene: TRBJ2-3

CDR3 protein: CASSPQNGSPSF
CDR3 DNA: TGTGCCAGCAGCCCCCAGAACGGGTCCCCCAGCTTC
V gene: TRBV9
CDR3 length: 12
D gene: .
J gene: TRBJ2-7

CDR3 protein: CASSLRGTATHKNIQYF
CDR3 DNA: TGTGCCAGCAGTTTAAGGGGGACAGCTACGCACAAAAACATTCAGTACTTC
V gene: TRBV28
CDR3 length: 17
D gene: TRBD1
J gene: TRBJ2-4

CDR3 protein: CASSPDYSGNTIYF
CDR3 DNA: TGTGCCAGCAGCCCCGACTACTCTGGAAACACCATATATTTT
V gene: TRBV7-2
CDR3 length: 14
D gene: .
J gene: TRBJ1-3

CDR3 protein: CASSLAGTGGMEAKNIQYF
CDR3 DNA: TGTGCCAGCAGCTTAGCAGGGACAGGGGGCATGGAGGCCAAAAACATTCAGTACTTC
V gene: TRBV7-8
CDR3 length: 19
D gene: TRBD1
J gene: TRBJ2-4

CDR3 protein: CASSPPAGQGIDQPQHF
CDR3 DNA: TGTGCCAGCAGTCCCCCCGCGGGACAGGGAATCGATCAGCCCCAGCATTTT
V gene: TRBV28
CDR3 length: 17
D gene: TRBD1
J gene: TRBJ1-5

CDR3 protein: CASRQQIDTGELFF
CDR3 DNA: TGTGCCAGCAGACAACAAATAGACACCGGGGAGCTGTTTTTT
V gene: TRBV6-1
CDR3 length: 14
D gene: .
J gene: TRBJ2-2